Given below is one TCR beta chain in context. Antigen specificity is unknown. Germline assignment: CDR1 MNHEY and CDR2 SVGAGI. Deletions cut 2 bases from V and 4 bases from J, with 14 bases between. The CDR3 runs to 15 residues. The sample belongs to a study of blood T cells in healthy people across ages. Study results and caveats: With naive T cell percentage, TCR beta diversity showed a strong correlation.

Samples had at least 6.5 million PBMCs isolated from them. Together with a sample-barcoded 5' primer, a J-beta primer mix was included in a second PCR lasting about 7 to 11 cycles. Every cDNA molecule bore a tag from a template-switch adaptor containing 12 random nucleotides. A single record per CDR3 protein comes from TCRdb applying MiXCR to the 5' RACE reads. The profile shows 1.5 million to 1.8 million distinct CDR3 sequences, roughly 43% of them singletons. This clonotype was sampled from a young woman in good health. V gene TRBV6-5 combines with J gene TRBJ1-2; D gene ambiguous. Sequences were obtained from blood. The CDR3 bases are TGTGCCAGCAGTTACGCGGCAGCCATTAGCTATGGCTACACCTTC. Its protein product is CASSYAAAISYGYTF.